Listed here is a single T cell receptor beta chain. The source of the sample is a study of blood T cell repertoires in COVID-19. For the study at large: Acute-phase and convalescent COVID-19 samples originated in the United States, Italy and Spain. Nucleic acid was either cDNA or gDNA, and it came from T cells, B-cell-depleted T cells, or PBMCs.

Only in-frame clones appear in the TCRdb table, and some are missing; sequencing was by immunoSEQ multiplex PCR. The sample includes 50,000 or so clones, about 90% seen only once; the top ten take around 15%. This CDR3 spans 15 amino acids. The ends lost 3 bases at V and 10 bases at J; junction bases unmatched: 6. Germline V gene data show CDR1 as LGHDT and CDR2 as YNNKEL (reference sequence). Source material: peripheral blood. The receptor's source is a human donor with active COVID-19. The donor label of this sample is uncertain. The V and J genes are TRBV3-1 (or the pseudogene TRBV3-2) and TRBJ1-6; 10 nucleotides align to TRBD1. CDR3 nucleotides: TGTGCCAGCAGCCAGGGGACAGGGGTGCGCTCACCCCTCCACTTT. Protein sequence: CASSQGTGVRSPLHF.